Following are 23 T cell receptor beta chains from one sample sequenced in a study of cytomegalovirus exposure and HLA in healthy donors. The PCR was carried out with 60 Vbeta primers and 13 Jbeta primers. The data were produced by immunoSEQ multiplex PCR, yet TCRdb's version contains in-frame clones alone and is incomplete. The sample shows 150,000 to 200,000 clones, 85% to 90% of them seen only once. The sequenced sample consisted of PBMCs. The origin of the receptors is a woman between 18 and 30 years old in good health and CMV-seronegative.

The chain couples TRBV5-6 to TRBJ1-1; D is perhaps TRBD1 (6 bases). Germline V gene data show CDR1 as SGHDT and CDR2 as YYEEEE. The V gene lost 4 bases and the J gene lost 0 bases, with 16 bases spanning the gap. This CDR3 comprises 16 residues. This chain's CDR3 is CASSVDRGAMNTEAFF. CDR3 nucleotide sequence: TGTGCCAGCAGCGTTGACCGGGGGGCCATGAACACTGAAGCTTTCTTT.

This clone appeared a few times. V usage is TRBV2 and J usage is TRBJ1-1; D is ambiguous. Deletions cut 7 bases from V and 5 bases from J, with 20 bases between. The CDR3 sequence is 15 residues long. Germline V CDR1 and CDR2: SNHLY, FYNNEI. CDR3 coding DNA: TGTGCCAGCACTCTGGAGGGAGGCCTCGGGACTGAAGCTTTCTTT. Translation: CASTLEGGLGTEAFF.

On this clone: A read error may produce the germline difference seen at one junction end. The rearrangement uses TRBV7-7 and TRBJ2-3; 7 nucleotides align to TRBD1. The CDR3 runs to 14 residues. Germline V gene sequence: CDR1 SSHAT, CDR2 FNYEAQ (reference sequence). The chain's CDR3 is CASSQDRSTDTQYF. CDR3 nucleotide sequence: TGTGCTAGCAGCCAGGACAGGAGCACAGATACGCAGTATTTT.

CDR3 bases: TGTGCCAGCATAGGGGGTGGGAACACTGAAGCTTTCTTT. Translating it yields CASIGGGNTEAFF. The chain is built from TRBV2 and TRBJ1-1; D perhaps matches TRBD1 (6 bases). The germline V gene encodes CDR1 SNHLY and CDR2 FYNNEI. V was shortened by 7 bases and J by 1 base, with 10 bases between the two germline ends. This CDR3 has 13 residues.

The chain carries TRBV29-1 and TRBJ2-1, with TRBD2 matching over 7 bases. Germline-derived CDR1 and CDR2 are SQVTM and ANQGSEA. Losses at the gene ends were 7 bases for V and 4 bases for J; bases not matched to a gene: 7. The CDR3 runs to 13 residues. CDR3 bases: TGCAGCGCTAGCGGCGGCCTATACAATGAGCAGTTCTTC. It codes for CSASGGLYNEQFF.

This clone was detected once. V is TRBV29-1 and J is TRBJ1-2; D gene uncertain. The CDR3 sequence is 12 residues long. Trimming shortened V by 4 bases and J by 0 bases, and 6 bases separated the two germline ends. Germline CDR1 reads SQVTM; CDR2 reads ANQGSEA. The CDR3 nucleotides read TGCAGCGTTGGCAGAACTAACTATGGCTACACCTTC. Its translation: CSVGRTNYGYTF.

V usage is TRBV5-4 and J usage is TRBJ1-6; D is undetermined. The CDR3 length is 16 residues. V lost 3 bases and J lost 0, with 10 bases in between. Germline CDR1 reads SGHNT; CDR2 reads YYREEE (reference sequence). In DNA, the CDR3 is TGTGCCAGCAGCTGGAGCATCAGCTCCTATAATTCACCCCTCCACTTT. Translated: CASSWSISSYNSPLHF.

The chain joins TRBV4-1 to TRBJ2-7, with 9 positions matching TRBD1. The CDR3 length is 14 residues. In germline, CDR1 is MGHRA, CDR2 YSYEKL. The trim removed 5 bases at V and 4 bases at J, leaving 6 bases unmatched. The CDR3 here is CASSEADRGYEQYF. In DNA form, the CDR3 reads TGCGCCAGCAGCGAGGCGGACAGGGGATACGAGCAGTACTTC.

CDR3 amino acids: CASSRTSGRSTDTQYF. CDR3 nucleotides: TGTGCCAGCAGCCGGACTAGCGGGAGGAGCACAGATACGCAGTATTTT. The rearrangement uses TRBV9 and TRBJ2-3; TRBD2 agrees at 14 bases. The J segment lost 0 bases and the V segment lost 4 bases, leaving 1 base of the junction unmatched. Germline CDR1 and CDR2: SGDLS and YYNGEE. CDR3 length equals 16 residues.

This chain links TRBV7-6 with TRBJ2-7; 16 nucleotides match TRBD2. V dropped 5 bases and J dropped 4; count of bases not matched to a gene: 5. The CDR3 has 16 amino acids. Germline lookup yields CDR1 SGHVS and CDR2 FNYEAQ. CDR3 amino acids: CASSTGTSGRGYEQYF. The CDR3 DNA follows: TGTGCCAGCAGCACCGGGACTAGCGGGAGGGGGTACGAGCAGTACTTC.

The chain employs TRBV27 and TRBJ1-2, with 7 nucleotides matching TRBD1. Germline V gene sequence: CDR1 MNHEY, CDR2 SMNVEV (reference sequence). The trim removed 6 bases at V and 4 bases at J, leaving 14 bases unmatched. This CDR3 spans 16 amino acids. The CDR3: CASSSDRAPGSYGYTF. The CDR3 DNA is TGTGCCAGCAGCTCTGACAGGGCCCCTGGAAGCTATGGCTACACCTTC.

The count of this clone is one. The V call is TRBV30, the J call TRBJ1-2, with 8 bases lining up with TRBD1. Germline loops: CDR1 GTSNPN, CDR2 SVGIG (reference sequence). V dropped 2 bases and J dropped 7; count of bases not matched to a gene: 9. The CDR3 length is 14 residues. CDR3 loop: CAWSRQGAGVGYTF. In nucleotides, the CDR3 is TGTGCCTGGAGTAGGCAGGGGGCGGGTGTTGGCTACACCTTC.

The chain joins TRBV18 to TRBJ2-5; D remains ambiguous. V was clipped by 4 bases and J by 4 bases, with 13 bases between them. Germline V gene sequence: CDR1 KGHSH, CDR2 LQKENI. The CDR3 consists of 14 residues. The CDR3 sequence is CASSLEALLETQYF. DNA for the CDR3: TGTGCCAGCTCACTCGAGGCGCTATTAGAGACCCAGTACTTC.

V and J are TRBV18 and TRBJ1-5; no reliable D call. The CDR3 covers 15 residues. V was clipped by 2 bases and J by 0 bases, with 8 bases between them. CDR1 is KGHSH, CDR2 LQKENI, per germline. CDR3: CASSPRQDSNQPQHF. The CDR3 nucleotides are TGTGCCAGCTCACCAAGGCAGGATAGCAATCAGCCCCAGCATTTT.

This sequence joins TRBV5-1 and TRBJ1-5, with TRBD1 identical over 9 bases. CDR3 length: 15 residues. J gave up 5 bases and V 3 bases, and 6 bases lay outside the gene matches. Germline CDR1 reads SGHRS; CDR2 reads YFSETQ. CDR3: CASSSGQGFDQPQHF. The CDR3 nucleotides read TGCGCCAGCAGCTCGGGACAGGGATTTGATCAGCCCCAGCATTTT.

The chain carries TRBV7-9 and TRBJ1-4; no clear D gene. The CDR3 spans 17 residues. CDR1 and CDR2 from the germline V gene are SEHNR and FQNEAQ (reference sequence). The germline V and J ends were trimmed by 0 bases and 6 bases, with 17 bases remaining between them. CDR3 protein: CASSLASGGPKDEKLFF. In DNA, the CDR3 is TGTGCCAGCAGCTTAGCTTCGGGAGGGCCTAAGGATGAAAAACTGTTTTTT.

This clone was recorded only once. Germline is not matched at one junction end, which may reflect a read error. The rearrangement joins TRBV4-1 to TRBJ1-4, with TRBD1 matching over 10 bases. CDR3 length: 16 amino acids. From germline, CDR1 is MGHRA and CDR2 YSYEKL. CDR3 region: CASSQLPGQGNGKLFF. In DNA, the CDR3 is TGCGCCAGCAGCCAATTACCGGGACAGGGGAATGGAAAACTGTTTTTT.

V gene TRBV12-5 combines with J gene TRBJ2-7; D perhaps matches TRBD1 (5 bases). The CDR3 has 13 amino acids. The V and J ends lost 6 bases and 1 base respectively, with 10 bases between them. In germline, CDR1 is LGHNT, CDR2 FRNRAP. The CDR3 DNA reads as TGTGCTAGTGGCCAAACAGGTTCCTACGAGCAGTACTTC. Encoded protein: CASGQTGSYEQYF.

The chain uses TRBV7-2 and TRBJ2-7, with a weak D call TRBD1 (6 bases). This CDR3 has 13 amino acids. V gave up 7 bases and J gave up 0 bases, with 10 bases separating them. In germline, CDR1 is SGHTA, CDR2 FQGNSA. The CDR3, as DNA: TGTGCCAGCAATAGGGGGAACTCCTACGAGCAGTACTTC. Translated: CASNRGNSYEQYF. The full variable domain, completed using reference TRBV7-2 and TRBJ2-7, is GAGVSQSPSNKVTEKGKDVELRCDPISGHTALYWYRQSLGQGLEFLIYFQGNSAPDKSGLPSDRFSAERTGGSVSTLTIQRTQQEDSAVYLCASNRGNSYEQYFGPGTRLTVT.

The V call is TRBV4-2, the J call TRBJ1-1, with no clear D. Germline loops: CDR1 LGHNA, CDR2 YNFKEQ. The CDR3 has 14 amino acids. The V end was cut by 0 bases, the J end by 1 base, with 6 bases between. The CDR3 is CASSQDRKNTEAFF. The CDR3 coding sequence is TGTGCCAGCAGCCAAGACAGAAAGAACACTGAAGCTTTCTTT.

The chain couples TRBV27 to TRBJ1-1; tentatively, D is TRBD1 (5 bases). Germline CDR1 is MNHEY and CDR2 is SMNVEV (reference sequence). CDR3 length equals 14 residues. Trimming shortened V by 6 bases and J by 0 bases, and 11 bases separated the two germline ends. CDR3 residues: CASRALGVNTEAFF. In DNA form, the CDR3 reads TGTGCCAGCAGGGCTTTAGGGGTGAACACTGAAGCTTTCTTT.

A single count supports this clone. The rearrangement links TRBV5-1 to TRBJ2-6; unclear D gene. This CDR3 is built from 16 residues. V shed 0 bases and J shed 2 bases, with 9 bases lying between them. Germline lookup yields CDR1 SGHRS and CDR2 YFSETQ. CDR3 coding DNA: TGCGCCAGCAGCTTGGCGGTAGCAACTGGGGCCAACGTCCTGACTTTC. Translated, it gives CASSLAVATGANVLTF.

The V gene is TRBV6-6, the J gene TRBJ2-2, with D unclear. The germline V gene has CDR1 MNHNY and CDR2 SVGAGI (reference sequence). The CDR3 has 14 amino acids. Trimming removed 2 bases from V and 7 bases from J, with 11 bases in between. Here the CDR3 DNA reads TGTGCCAGCAGTTACGACCTGACAAGCGGGGAGCTGTTTTTT. Encoded protein: CASSYDLTSGELFF.